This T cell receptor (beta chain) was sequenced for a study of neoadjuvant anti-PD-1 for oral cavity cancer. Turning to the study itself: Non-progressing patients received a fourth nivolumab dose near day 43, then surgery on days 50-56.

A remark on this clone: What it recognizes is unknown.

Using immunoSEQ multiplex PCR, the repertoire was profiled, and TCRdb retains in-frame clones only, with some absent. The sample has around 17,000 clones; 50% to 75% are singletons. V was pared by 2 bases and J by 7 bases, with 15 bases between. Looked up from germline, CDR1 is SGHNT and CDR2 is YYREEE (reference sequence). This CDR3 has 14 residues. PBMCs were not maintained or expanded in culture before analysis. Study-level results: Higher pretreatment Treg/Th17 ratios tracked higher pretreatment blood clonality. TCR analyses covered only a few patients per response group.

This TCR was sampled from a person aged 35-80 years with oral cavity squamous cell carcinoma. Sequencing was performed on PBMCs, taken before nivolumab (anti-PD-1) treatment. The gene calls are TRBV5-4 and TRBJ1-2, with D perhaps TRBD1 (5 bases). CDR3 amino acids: CASSFSDSQGGYTF. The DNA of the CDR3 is TGTGCCAGCAGCTTTTCCGACAGCCAAGGTGGCTACACCTTC. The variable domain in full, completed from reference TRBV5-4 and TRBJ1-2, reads ETGVTQSPTHLIKTRGQQVTLRCSSQSGHNTVSWYQQALGQGPQFIFQYYREEENGRGNFPPRFSGLQFPNYSSELNVNALELDDSALYLCASSFSDSQGGYTFGSGTRLTVV.